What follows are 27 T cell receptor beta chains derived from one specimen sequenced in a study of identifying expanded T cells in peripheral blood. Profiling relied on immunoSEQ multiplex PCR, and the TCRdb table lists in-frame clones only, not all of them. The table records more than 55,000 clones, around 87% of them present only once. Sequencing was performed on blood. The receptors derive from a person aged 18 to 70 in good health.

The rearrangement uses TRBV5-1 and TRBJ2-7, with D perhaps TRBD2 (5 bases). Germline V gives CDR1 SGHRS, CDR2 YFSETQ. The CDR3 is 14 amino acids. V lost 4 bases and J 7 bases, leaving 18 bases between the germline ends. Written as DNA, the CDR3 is TGCGCCAGCAGCCCCCTGGGCGGTTCGGGGGAGCAGTACTTC. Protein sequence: CASSPLGGSGEQYF.

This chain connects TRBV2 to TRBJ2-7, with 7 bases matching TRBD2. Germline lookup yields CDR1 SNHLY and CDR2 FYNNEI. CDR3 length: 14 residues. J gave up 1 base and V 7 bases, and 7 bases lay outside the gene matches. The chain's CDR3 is CASKWAGESYEQYF. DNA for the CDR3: TGTGCCAGCAAGTGGGCGGGGGAGTCCTACGAGCAGTACTTC.

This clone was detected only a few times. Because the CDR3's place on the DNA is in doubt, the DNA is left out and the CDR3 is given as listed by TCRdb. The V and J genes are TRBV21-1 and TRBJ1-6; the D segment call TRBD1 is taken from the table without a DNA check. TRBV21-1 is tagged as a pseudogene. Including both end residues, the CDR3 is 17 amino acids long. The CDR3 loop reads CASSKVGPGAYNSPLHF.

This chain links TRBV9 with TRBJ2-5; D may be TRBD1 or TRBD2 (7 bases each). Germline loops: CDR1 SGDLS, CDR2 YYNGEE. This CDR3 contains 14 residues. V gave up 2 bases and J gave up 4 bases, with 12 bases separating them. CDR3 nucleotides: TGTGCCAGCAGCGTCCAGGGGGGGAGAGAGACCCAGTACTTC. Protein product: CASSVQGGRETQYF.

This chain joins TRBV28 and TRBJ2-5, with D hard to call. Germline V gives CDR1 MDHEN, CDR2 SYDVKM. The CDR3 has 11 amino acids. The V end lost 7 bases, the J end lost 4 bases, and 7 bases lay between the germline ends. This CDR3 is CASNSIETQYF. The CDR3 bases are TGTGCCAGCAACTCGATAGAGACCCAGTACTTC.

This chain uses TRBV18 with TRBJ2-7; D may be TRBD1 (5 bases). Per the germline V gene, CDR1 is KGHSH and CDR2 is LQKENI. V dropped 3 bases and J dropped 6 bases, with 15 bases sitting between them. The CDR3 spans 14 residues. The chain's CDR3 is CASSPSDQGFEQYF. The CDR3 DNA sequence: TGTGCCAGCTCACCTTCGGATCAGGGTTTCGAGCAGTACTTC.

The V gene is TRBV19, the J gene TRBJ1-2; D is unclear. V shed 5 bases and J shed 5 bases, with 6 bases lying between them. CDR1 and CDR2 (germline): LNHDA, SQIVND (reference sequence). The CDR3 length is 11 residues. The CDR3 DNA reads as TGTGCCAGTAGTTCGATATATGGCTACACCTTC. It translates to CASSSIYGYTF.

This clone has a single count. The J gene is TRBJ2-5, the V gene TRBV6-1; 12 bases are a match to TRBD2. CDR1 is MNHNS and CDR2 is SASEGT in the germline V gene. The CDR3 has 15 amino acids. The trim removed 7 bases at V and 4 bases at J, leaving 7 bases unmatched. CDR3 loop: CASTSTSGGAETQYF. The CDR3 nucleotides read TGTGCCAGCACTTCGACTAGCGGGGGTGCAGAGACCCAGTACTTC.

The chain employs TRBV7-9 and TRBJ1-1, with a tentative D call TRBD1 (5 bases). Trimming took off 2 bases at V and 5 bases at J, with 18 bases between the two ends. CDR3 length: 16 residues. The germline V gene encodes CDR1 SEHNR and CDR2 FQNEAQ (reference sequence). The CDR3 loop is CASSLSLRVDGTEAFF. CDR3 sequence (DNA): TGTGCCAGCAGCTTATCCCTCAGGGTTGATGGGACTGAAGCTTTCTTT.

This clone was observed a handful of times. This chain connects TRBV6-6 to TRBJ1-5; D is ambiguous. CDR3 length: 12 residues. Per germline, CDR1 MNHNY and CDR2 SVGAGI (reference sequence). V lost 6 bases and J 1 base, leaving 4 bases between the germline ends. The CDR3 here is CASRDSNQPQHF. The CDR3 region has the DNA TGTGCCAGCAGGGACAGCAATCAGCCCCAGCATTTT.

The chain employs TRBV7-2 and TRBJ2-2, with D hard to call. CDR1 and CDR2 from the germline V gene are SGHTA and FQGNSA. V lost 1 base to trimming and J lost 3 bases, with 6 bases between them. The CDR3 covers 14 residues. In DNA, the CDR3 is TGTGCCAGCAGCTTAGGTTATCACACCGGGGAGCTGTTTTTT. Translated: CASSLGYHTGELFF. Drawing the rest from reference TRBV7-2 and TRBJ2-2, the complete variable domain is GAGVSQSPSNKVTEKGKDVELRCDPISGHTALYWYRQSLGQGLEFLIYFQGNSAPDKSGLPSDRFSAERTGGSVSTLTIQRTQQEDSAVYLCASSLGYHTGELFFGEGSRLTVL.

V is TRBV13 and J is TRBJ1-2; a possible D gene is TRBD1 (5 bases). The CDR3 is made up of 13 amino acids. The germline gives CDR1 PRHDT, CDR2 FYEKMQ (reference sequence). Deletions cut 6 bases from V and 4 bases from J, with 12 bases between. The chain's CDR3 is CASRSGWGYGYTF. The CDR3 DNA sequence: TGTGCCAGCAGGTCAGGGTGGGGCTATGGCTACACCTTC.

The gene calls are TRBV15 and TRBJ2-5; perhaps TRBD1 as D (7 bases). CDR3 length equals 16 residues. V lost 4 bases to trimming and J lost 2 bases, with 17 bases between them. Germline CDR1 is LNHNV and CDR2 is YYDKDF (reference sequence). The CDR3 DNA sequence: TGTGCCACCAGCAAAGGGACAGCAGGAGGGCAAGAGACCCAGTACTTC. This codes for CATSKGTAGGQETQYF.

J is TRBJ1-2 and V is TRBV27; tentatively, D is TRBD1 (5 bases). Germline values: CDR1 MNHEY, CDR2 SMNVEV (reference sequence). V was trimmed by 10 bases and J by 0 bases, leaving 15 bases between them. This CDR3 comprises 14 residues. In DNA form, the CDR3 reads TGTGCCACCCTGGGGGGGAACACTAACTATGGCTACACCTTC. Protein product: CATLGGNTNYGYTF.

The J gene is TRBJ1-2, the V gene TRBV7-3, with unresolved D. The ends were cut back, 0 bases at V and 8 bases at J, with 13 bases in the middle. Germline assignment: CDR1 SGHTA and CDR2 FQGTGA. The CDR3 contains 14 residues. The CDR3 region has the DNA TGTGCCAGCAGCTTAACCCCCGGAAGGGAAGGCTACACCTTC. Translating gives CASSLTPGREGYTF.

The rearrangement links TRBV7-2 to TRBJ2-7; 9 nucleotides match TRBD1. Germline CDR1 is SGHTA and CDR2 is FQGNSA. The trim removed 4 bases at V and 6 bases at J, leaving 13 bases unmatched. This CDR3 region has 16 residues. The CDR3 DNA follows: TGTGCCAGCAGCTCTAGCTCCGGGACAGGGTTTGCCGAGCAGTACTTC. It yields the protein CASSSSSGTGFAEQYF.

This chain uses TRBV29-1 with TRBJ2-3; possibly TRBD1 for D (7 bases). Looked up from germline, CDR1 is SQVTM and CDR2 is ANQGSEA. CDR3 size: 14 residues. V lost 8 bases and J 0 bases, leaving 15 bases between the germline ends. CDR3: CSSGGTASTDTQYF. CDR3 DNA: TGCAGCTCCGGAGGGACAGCTAGCACAGATACGCAGTATTTT.

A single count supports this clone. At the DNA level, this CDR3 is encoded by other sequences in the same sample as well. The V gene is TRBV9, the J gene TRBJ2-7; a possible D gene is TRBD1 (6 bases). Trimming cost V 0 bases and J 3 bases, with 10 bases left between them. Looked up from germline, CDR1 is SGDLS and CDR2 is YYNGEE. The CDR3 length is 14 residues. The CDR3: CASSVGTGYYEQYF. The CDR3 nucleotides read TGTGCCAGCAGCGTAGGAACAGGGTACTACGAGCAGTACTTC. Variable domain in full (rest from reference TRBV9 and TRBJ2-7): DSGVTQTPKHLITATGQRVTLRCSPRSGDLSVYWYQQSLDQGLQFLIQYYNGEERAKGNILERFSAQQFPDLHSELNLSSLELGDSALYFCASSVGTGYYEQYFGPGTRLTVT.

CDR3: CASIRDRGLDTEAFF. DNA for the CDR3: TGCGCCAGCATCCGGGACAGGGGGCTTGACACTGAAGCTTTCTTT. The rearrangement uses TRBV5-1 and TRBJ1-1; 12 bases map to TRBD1. The CDR3 runs 15 residues. Losses at the gene ends were 6 bases for V and 3 bases for J; bases not matched to a gene: 6. Germline V CDR1 and CDR2: SGHRS, YFSETQ.

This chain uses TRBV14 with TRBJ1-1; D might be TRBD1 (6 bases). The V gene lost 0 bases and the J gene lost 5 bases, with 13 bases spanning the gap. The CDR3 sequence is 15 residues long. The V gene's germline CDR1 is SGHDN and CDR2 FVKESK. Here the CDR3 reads CASSQDGVRGTEAFF. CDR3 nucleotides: TGTGCCAGCAGCCAAGATGGCGTAAGGGGGACTGAAGCTTTCTTT. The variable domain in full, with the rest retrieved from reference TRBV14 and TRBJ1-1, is EAGVTQFPSHSVIEKGQTVTLRCDPISGHDNLYWYRRVMGKEIKFLLHFVKESKQDESGMPNNRFLAERTGGTYSTLKVQPAELEDSGVYFCASSQDGVRGTEAFFGQGTRLTVV.

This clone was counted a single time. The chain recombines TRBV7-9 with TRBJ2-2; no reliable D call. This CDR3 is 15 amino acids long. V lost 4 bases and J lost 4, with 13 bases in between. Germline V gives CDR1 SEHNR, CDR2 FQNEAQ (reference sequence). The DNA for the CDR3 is TGTGCCAGCAGCTCGCGTCTCCTCACCACCGGGGAGCTGTTTTTT. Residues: CASSSRLLTTGELFF.

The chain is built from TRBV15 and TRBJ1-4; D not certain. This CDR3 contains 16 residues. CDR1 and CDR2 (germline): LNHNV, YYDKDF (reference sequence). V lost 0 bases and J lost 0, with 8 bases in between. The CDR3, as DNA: TGTGCCACCAGCAGAGACCCGGGTGCAACTAATGAAAAACTGTTTTTT. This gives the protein CATSRDPGATNEKLFF.

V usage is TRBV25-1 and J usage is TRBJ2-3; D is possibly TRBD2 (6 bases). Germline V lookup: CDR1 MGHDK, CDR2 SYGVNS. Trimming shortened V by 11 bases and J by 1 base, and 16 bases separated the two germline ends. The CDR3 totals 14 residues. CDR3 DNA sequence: TGTGCCGGAGGAGGGTTTTATCGCACAGATACGCAGTATTTT. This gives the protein CAGGGFYRTDTQYF.

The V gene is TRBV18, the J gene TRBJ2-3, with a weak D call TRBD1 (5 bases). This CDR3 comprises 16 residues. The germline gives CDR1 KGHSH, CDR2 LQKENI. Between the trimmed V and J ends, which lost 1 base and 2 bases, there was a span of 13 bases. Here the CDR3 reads CASSPRGQGPTDTQYF. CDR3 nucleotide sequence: TGTGCCAGCTCACCACGAGGACAAGGACCCACAGATACGCAGTATTTT.

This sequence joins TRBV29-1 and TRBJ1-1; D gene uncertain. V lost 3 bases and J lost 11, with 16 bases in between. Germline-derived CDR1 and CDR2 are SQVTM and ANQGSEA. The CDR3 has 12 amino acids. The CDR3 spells CSVDGATTGAFF. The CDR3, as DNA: TGCAGCGTTGACGGCGCCACCACGGGGGCTTTCTTT.

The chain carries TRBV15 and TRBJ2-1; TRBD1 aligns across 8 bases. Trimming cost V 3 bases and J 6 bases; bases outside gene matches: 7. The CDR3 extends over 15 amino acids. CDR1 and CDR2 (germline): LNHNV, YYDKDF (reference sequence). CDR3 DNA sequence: TGTGCCACCAGCAGGCTCGCTGGACAGGGCAATGAGCAGTTCTTC. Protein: CATSRLAGQGNEQFF. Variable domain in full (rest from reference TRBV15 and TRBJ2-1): DAMVIQNPRYQVTQFGKPVTLSCSQTLNHNVMYWYQQKSSQAPKLLFHYYDKDFNNEADTPDNFQSRRPNTSFCFLDIRSPGLGDTAMYLCATSRLAGQGNEQFFGPGTRLTVL.

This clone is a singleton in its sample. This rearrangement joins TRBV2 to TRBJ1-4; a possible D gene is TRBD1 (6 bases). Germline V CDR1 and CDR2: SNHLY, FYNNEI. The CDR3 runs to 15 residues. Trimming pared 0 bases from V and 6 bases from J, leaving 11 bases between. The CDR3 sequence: CASSEARRGDEKLFF. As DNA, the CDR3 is TGTGCCAGCAGTGAAGCGCGGAGGGGGGATGAAAAACTGTTTTTT. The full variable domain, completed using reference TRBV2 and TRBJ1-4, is EPEVTQTPSHQVTQMGQEVILRCVPISNHLYFYWYRQILGQKVEFLVSFYNNEISEKSEIFDDQFSVERPDGSNFTLKIRSTKLEDSAMYFCASSEARRGDEKLFFGSGTQLSVL.